These 10 T cell receptor beta chains came from one sample sequenced in a study of technical replicates of blood from a handful of donors (dated by TCRdb to 2016 to 2017). Library preparation used the immunoSEQ multiplex PCR assay. The immuneACCESS repertoire file appears here via TCRdb, limited to in-frame rearrangements. These files lack a portion of the clones; in checked studies, under half of the deficit traces to unresolved V genes, and the cause of the others is not known. Recorded for this sample are about 80,000 clones; roughly 94% of them occurred a single time. In total, the top ten clones hold more than 0.35% of the sample. The sample comprised T cells isolated from PBMCs. Source of these receptors: a human donor in good health.

The rearrangement joins TRBV27 to TRBJ2-7; D is perhaps TRBD1 (5 bases). V lost 10 bases and J 1 base, leaving 20 bases between the germline ends. The CDR3 is 15 residues long. Germline CDR1 is MNHEY and CDR2 is SMNVEV (reference sequence). The CDR3 DNA follows: TGTGCCATCCGAAAAAGGACACTGCGATCCTACGAGCAGTACTTC. Protein product: CAIRKRTLRSYEQYF.

The CDR3 nucleotides are TGTGCCAGCTCCTCCCAGGGAGGGCAAGAGACCCAGTACTTC. This gives the protein CASSSQGGQETQYF. The chain is built from TRBV27 and TRBJ2-5, with 7 positions matching TRBD2. This CDR3 region has 14 residues. The V gene's germline CDR1 is MNHEY and CDR2 SMNVEV (reference sequence). The J segment lost 2 bases and the V segment lost 8 bases, leaving 8 bases of the junction unmatched.

The chain is built from TRBV30 and TRBJ2-1; possibly TRBD2 for D (5 bases). The CDR3 spans 15 residues. The V end lost 0 bases, the J end lost 4 bases, and 13 bases lay between the germline ends. From germline, CDR1 is GTSNPN and CDR2 SVGIG (reference sequence). The CDR3 DNA reads as TGTGCCTGGAGTGTACGCGGGTTTACGTACAATGAGCAGTTCTTC. It encodes CAWSVRGFTYNEQFF.

The chain links TRBV6-1 to TRBJ2-7; 9 bases match TRBD2. This CDR3 region has 14 residues. J lost 4 bases, V lost 6 bases, and 7 bases had no gene match. Germline CDR1 MNHNS, CDR2 SASEGT. Here the CDR3 DNA reads TGTGCCAGCAGCCCAACTAGCGGGTTTTACGAGCAGTACTTC. Amino acid sequence: CASSPTSGFYEQYF.

This rearrangement joins TRBV15 to TRBJ2-5; tentatively, D is TRBD2 (6 bases). CDR1 and CDR2 from the germline V gene are LNHNV and YYDKDF (reference sequence). V was trimmed by 0 bases and J by 4 bases, leaving 12 bases between them. This CDR3 comprises 15 residues. CDR3 nucleotides: TGTGCCACCAGCAGAGATGTGGGAGGAGGAGAGACCCAGTACTTC. This sequence encodes CATSRDVGGGETQYF.

J is TRBJ2-1 and V is TRBV28; weak D call: TRBD2 (5 bases). CDR1 is MDHEN, CDR2 SYDVKM, per germline. Trimming took 6 bases from V and 7 from J, leaving 10 bases between them. This CDR3 has 12 residues. CDR3 sequence reads: CASSTTRNEQFF. CDR3 DNA: TGTGCCAGCAGCACTACTAGGAATGAGCAGTTCTTC.

V gene TRBV5-6 combines with J gene TRBJ1-1; D unresolved. This CDR3 has 15 residues. Germline V gene sequence: CDR1 SGHDT, CDR2 YYEEEE. V was trimmed by 4 bases and J by 4 bases, leaving 17 bases between them. CDR3 nucleotide sequence: TGTGCCAGCAGCCTGGGAGGATACGAGGGCACTGAAGCTTTCTTT. The encoded protein is CASSLGGYEGTEAFF.

This clone came up once. This chain connects TRBV11-3 to TRBJ2-1, with D tentatively TRBD1 (6 bases). Trimming cost V 5 bases and J 9 bases, with 11 bases left between them. Per the germline V gene, CDR1 is SGHNT and CDR2 is YENEEA. This CDR3 comprises 12 residues. The CDR3 loop reads CASSNSDSEQFF. CDR3 coding DNA: TGTGCCAGCAGCAATTCGGACAGTGAGCAGTTCTTC.

This clone was counted a single time. The chain links TRBV11-3 to TRBJ1-1; D ambiguous. This CDR3 has 12 residues. The V and J ends lost 3 bases and 3 bases respectively, with 5 bases between them. Germline values: CDR1 SGHNT, CDR2 YENEEA. The CDR3 DNA reads TGTGCCAGCAGCTTCCGGGACACTGAAGCTTTCTTT. Encoded protein: CASSFRDTEAFF.

V gene TRBV6-5 combines with J gene TRBJ2-1; 12 bases fit TRBD2. The CDR3 has 16 residues. V gave up 4 bases and J gave up 7 bases; unmatched junction bases: 8. CDR1 and CDR2 (germline): MNHEY, SVGAGI. The CDR3 region has the DNA TGTGCCAGCAGTTCTCCTAGCGGGAGGGGGGGGAATGAGCAGTTCTTC. This codes for CASSSPSGRGGNEQFF.